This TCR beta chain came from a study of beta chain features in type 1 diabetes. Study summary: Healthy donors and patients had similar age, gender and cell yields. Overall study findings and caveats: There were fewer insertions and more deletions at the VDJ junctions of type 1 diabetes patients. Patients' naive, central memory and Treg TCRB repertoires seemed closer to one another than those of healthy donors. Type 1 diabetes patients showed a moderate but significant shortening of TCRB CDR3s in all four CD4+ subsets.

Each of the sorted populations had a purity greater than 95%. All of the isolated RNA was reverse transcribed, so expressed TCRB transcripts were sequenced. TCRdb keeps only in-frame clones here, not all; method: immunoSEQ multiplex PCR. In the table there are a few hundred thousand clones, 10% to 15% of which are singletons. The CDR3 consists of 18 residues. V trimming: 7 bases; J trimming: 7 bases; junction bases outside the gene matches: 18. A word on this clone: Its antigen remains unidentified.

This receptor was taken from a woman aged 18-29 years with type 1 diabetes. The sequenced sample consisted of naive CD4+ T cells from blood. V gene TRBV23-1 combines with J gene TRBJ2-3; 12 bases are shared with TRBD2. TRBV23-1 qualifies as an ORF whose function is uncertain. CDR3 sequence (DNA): TGCGCCAGCACGCAAGGTAGGCTAGCGGGAGGGTTCTTTCATACGCAGTATTTT. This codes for CASTQGRLAGGFFHTQYF.